This T cell receptor beta chain was observed in a study of human T cells and chemical hapten exposure. The CDR3 totals 18 residues. The germline V and J ends were trimmed by 3 bases and 0 bases, with 18 bases remaining between them. CDR1 is SGHVS, CDR2 FNYEAQ, per germline. Remarks on this clonotype: The antigen is undetermined.

General study findings and limits: TCRs at high frequency, those above 1 in 1000, did not change with DPC sensitization.

Time point of the sample: healthy volunteer bleed at 2 weeks. Extraction yielded total RNA from whole blood (unfractionated). Unique molecular identifiers were affixed to discrete cDNA molecules within the library. TCRdb re-called the RACE reads through MiXCR, storing one row per CDR3 protein. The repertoire holds about 130,000 distinct CDR3 sequences, approximately 10% seen once, with 1.5% to 2% in the top ten. The chain carries TRBV7-6 and TRBJ2-1, with D perhaps TRBD1 (6 bases). Sequenced material: whole blood. The origin of this receptor is a male donor in good health. Some clones in this sample may be carry-over from other donors' samples. In DNA, the CDR3 is TGTGCCAGCAGCTTCTCAGAAACAGGGACGAGCTCCTACAATGAGCAGTTCTTC. Translation gives CASSFSETGTSSYNEQFF.